This entry is about one TCR beta chain. Its antigen is not yet known. Base qualities are not recorded, but no much larger clone differs from it by a single base. This sample is part of a study of cytomegalovirus exposure and HLA in healthy donors (TCRdb year 2017). In the study overall: In an earlier analysis of 550 to 750 of the donors, around 290 Gb of sequence data and 100 million or so unique TCR beta sequences from about 179 million T cells were reported. The genetic ancestry cluster associated with self-reported Caucasian donors included around 76% of the roughly 410 genotyped donors. Approximately 310 gigabases of sequencing data and approximately 93 million unique TCR sequences were included in an early release covering several hundred HLA-typed donors. To predict cytomegalovirus infection status, the study combined high-throughput TCR immunosequencing, statistical association of individual TCRs with disease status, and machine learning. To decide whether each TCR beta V gene segment behaved as functional or pseudogenic, an earlier analysis of some 600 of the donors relied on high-throughput TCR beta sequencing. In a later genetic analysis, genome-wide SNP genotypes for about three fifths of the roughly 670 donors were used, and that subset was treated as a discovery cohort. Using immunosequencing, the study profiled T cell repertoires from 666 subjects and related those repertoires to cytomegalovirus serostatus. The study aimed to test whether cataloging public T cell receptors could reveal signatures of past pathogen exposure. Every repertoire in the discovery cohort had been generated on one and the same sequencing platform. The number of donors typed differed by locus, with roughly 629-640 for A, B, C, DRB1 and DQB1, 522 for DQA1, nearly 610 for DPA1, and around 460 for DPB1. Across under 500 genotyped donors of the cohort, an average of about 240,000 unique TCR beta nucleotide sequences per donor were sequenced, and roughly 20% of those sequences were non-productive. Four or five DR-DQ haplotypes were treated as single units for association and clustering because of strong linkage in the cohort. Rather than using new phenotypic data, the later analysis identified candidate immune exposures from TCR beta sequences and from how often those sequences occurred across donors. Along with the roughly 700-subject first cohort, a separate validation cohort of over a hundred different subjects was used. HLA typing included class I and class II loci at four-digit resolution. Donor age, sex, ethnicity and CMV serostatus were compiled alongside the repertoire data. To study patterns of TCR occurrence, a later analysis re-analyzed previously published TCR beta repertoires from more than 550 donors and added high-resolution HLA genotyping.

The cohort comprised 666 healthy bone marrow donors. At the time of sampling, every cohort member was nominally healthy, though immune exposures that went unrecorded were likely present. Of the 690 or so cohort members, approximately 280 had positive CMV serostatus and roughly 330 had negative CMV serostatus, and CMV serostatus was not recorded for the donor. A peripheral blood sample was collected from each donor, and TCR beta sequencing was performed on peripheral blood mononuclear cells. The Qiagen DNeasy Blood Extraction Kit was used to extract genomic DNA from the blood cell samples. CDR1 and CDR2, per the germline V gene, are MNHNS and SASEGT. V was cut back by 0 bases and J by 1 base, leaving a gap of 6 bases between them. From the cysteine up to the phenylalanine, the CDR3 has a length of 14 residues. Of all the DNA, just the CDR3 is kept, 42 bases in frame from base 1. Library construction relied on the immunoSEQ multiplex PCR assay. For the multiplex PCR, a mixture combining 60 forward primers for TCR Vbeta segments and 13 reverse primers for TCR Jbeta segments was used. The CDR3 region of rearranged TCR beta genes was amplified from genomic DNA by a multiplex PCR assay. The amplified TCR beta libraries were sequenced on the Illumina HiSeq System as 87-base-pair reads. The published analysis was carried out like this. A later analysis counted about 82 million unique TCR beta chains across the 550 to 700 repertoires, and roughly 9.9 million of these chains were shared by at least two donors. A nearest-neighbor algorithm error-corrected the raw reads and collapsed the reads into unique sequences, merging closely related sequences to remove PCR and sequencing errors. To assign V, D and J gene segments, CDR3 sequences were aligned to IMGT reference sequences. For a sequence to be retained, a match of at least six nucleotides to both a V gene segment and a J gene segment was required. Rearrangements were classified as productive when the CDR3 lacked stop codons and remained in frame with V and J, and all other rearrangements were classified as non-productive. CDR3 was defined according to IMGT convention as the region running from the second conserved V-encoded cysteine to the conserved J-encoded phenylalanine. The earlier analysis of some 600 of the donors excluded sequences that lacked an unambiguous match to a single V gene segment. An earlier analysis of 587 of the donors called V segments functional above 56.7% productive rearrangements and segregating when the between-donor standard deviation exceeded 5%. To diagnose cytomegalovirus status from the catalog of TCR beta chain sequences, a statistical classification framework was built. V and J gene assignment, in a later analysis, came from comparing TCR nucleotide sequences with IMGT/GENE-DB human TR gene sequences. The TCRdist pipeline was used in a later analysis to assign CDR3 sequences and most-parsimonious VDJ recombination scenarios. A later analysis defined each TCR beta chain by its CDR3 amino acid sequence plus V-gene family, and excluded reads lacking a unique V-gene family. A later analysis removed nearly 600 highly shared, low-generation-probability nucleotide sequences to deal with suspected cross-contamination and a sequencing artifact. A later analysis calculated a clonal expansion index for each public chain from normalized within-repertoire ranks of inferred template counts. Generation probabilities in a later analysis came from a VDJ recombination model fitted to out-of-frame rearrangements, and those results were checked against IGoR. A later analysis scored TCR-TCR, TCR-HLA and TCR-CMV co-occurrence with hypergeometric tests, applying a repertoire-size bias correction to TCR pairs. False discovery rates were estimated in a later analysis by permuting HLA or CMV assignments 20 times. A later analysis grouped co-occurring TCRs with DBSCAN, adding TCRdist sequence similarity when clustering within HLA-allele-positive subsets. Repertoires with fewer than 30,000 or more than 120,000 public chains, plus five repertoires with anomalous nucleotide sharing, were excluded from co-occurrence clustering. TCRdb retrieved this table from immuneACCESS and kept in-frame rearrangements only. Not all clones are present; in checked studies, unresolved V genes account for under half, and no reason is known for the remainder. The V and J calls and clone size were taken over from that table, and D and trimming were inferred from the DNA. Recorded for this sample are about 97,000 clones; about 69% of them occurred a single time. Of the sample, less than 5% falls within the top ten clones.

Overall results and qualifications from the work: The study gave a list of 150 to 200 TCR beta chains associated with cytomegalovirus. Several of the top co-occurrence clusters appeared to be linked to parvovirus B19, influenza, CMV and Epstein-Barr virus, according to a later analysis. A later analysis found that HLA-associated TCR beta chains were more clonally expanded and had lower generation probabilities than equally common non-associated chains. Specific HLA alleles were associated with 16,951 TCR beta sequences at a false discovery rate of 0.05 in a later analysis. According to the authors, the approach could potentially be generalized to other disease states and immunological phenotypes. In a later analysis, the rate of TCR association differed among HLA loci, with DRB1 alleles having the most associated TCRs and HLA-C alleles having the fewest. HLA typing was unavailable for some donors at each locus, so association tests used only the typed subset. Most TCR sequences were seen in very few donors, while some public TCRs were found in many individuals. An earlier analysis of several hundred of the donors showed that most TCR beta V segments appeared in productive rearrangements either about 87% or about 30% of the time, which broadly matched IMGT annotations. Most CMV-associated TCR beta chains appeared to be HLA-restricted in a later analysis, and the HLA associations seemed to be driven largely by CMV exposure. Correlated functional status among segregating V segments might be attributable to linkage disequilibrium, but an unknown experimental factor could not be ruled out. A cluster of highly shared sequence variants was judged likely to represent a technical artifact of the sequencing pipeline. This cohort had only TCR beta chains sequenced, and the lack of alpha or paired-chain data limited which features could be detected. Some IMGT-functional V segments, including TRBV6-2 and TRBV6-3, could not be told apart with the 87-base-pair reads, so those segments were excluded. A further reported finding was that TCR beta sequences accurately predicted the HLA-A and HLA-B alleles for most subjects in the first cohort. The only immune exposure information available for the cohort was CMV serostatus. In vitro tests confirmed that a few of the cytomegalovirus-associated TCR beta chains recognize cytomegalovirus antigens. A later genetic analysis associated a missense DCLRE1C variant with V-gene and J-gene trimming of TCR beta chains, and an independent cohort replicated the association. The presence/absence analyses assumed that sequencing depth was roughly uniform across donors, and that assumption may not be true. Compared with the roughly 710-donor mean, donors in an Asian-associated ancestry cluster had fewer N-insertions in productive TCRs, according to a later genetic analysis. The earlier analysis of fewer than 750 of the donors excluded 15 to 20 rarely observed V segments, including chromosome 9 orphons, because counts were too low. Strong co-occurrence of HLA alleles, especially DR and DQ, made assigning TCR associations to individual alleles difficult. The classifier was reported to diagnose cytomegalovirus status with high specificity and sensitivity in both the original cohort and the validation cohort.

Sequenced material: PBMCs. The receptor was isolated from a human donor in good health. Recombination connected TRBV6-1 to TRBJ1-1, with the identity of the D gene unclear. CDR3 reads: CASSEAPGNTEAFF. The nucleotides are TGTGCCAGCAGTGAAGCCCCGGGGAACACTGAAGCTTTCTTT.